A selection of T cell receptor beta chains follows, all from one sample in a study of blood T cell repertoires in COVID-19. Profiled with immunoSEQ multiplex PCR; TCRdb holds only in-frame clones, not every one. The sample has about 230,000 clones; around nine tenths are singletons. The specimen was PBMCs or T cells enriched from blood (not recorded which). Receptors originate from a woman aged 25 to 39 with acute COVID-19. The CDR3 runs from the conserved cysteine through the conserved F or W. D genes are given only for firm matches. Size tells how often a clone was seen (once, few, many) or the class of an expanded clone, and some rows leave it out.

D	V	size	J	CDR3	DNA
-	TRBV19	-	TRBJ1-4	CASTPRGLGEKLFF	TGTGCCAGTACCCCCAGGGGATTAGGTGAAAAACTGTTTTTT
-	TRBV6-5	-	TRBJ1-6	CASGGGLGNSPLHF	TGTGCCAGCGGAGGTGGGCTGGGAAATTCACCCCTCCACTTT
-	TRBV4-1	-	TRBJ1-1	CASSQAQEHTEAFF	TGCGCCAGCAGCCAAGCCCAGGAACACACTGAAGCTTTCTTT
-	TRBV2	-	TRBJ1-4	CASRSNEKLFF	TGTGCCAGCAGGAGCAATGAAAAACTGTTTTTT
-	TRBV3-1/TRBV3-2	-	TRBJ1-2	CASSQDGARYGYTF	TGTGCCAGCAGCCAAGATGGGGCACGGTATGGCTACACCTTC
TRBD2	TRBV5-8	-	TRBJ2-7	CASSFGTSGRGEQYF	TGTGCCAGCAGCTTCGGGACTAGCGGGCGGGGGGAGCAGTACTTC
-	TRBV13	-	TRBJ1-4	CASSTAKTAGKVNEKLFF	TGTGCCAGCAGCACCGCCAAGACAGCCGGAAAAGTTAATGAAAAACTGTTTTTT
-	TRBV3-1/TRBV3-2	-	TRBJ1-6	CASSQVLNSPLHF	TGTGCCAGCAGCCAAGTCTTAAATTCACCCCTCCACTTT
-	TRBV7-9	-	TRBJ1-4	CASSGSWQLGEKLFF	TGTGCCAGCTCCGGAAGTTGGCAACTAGGTGAAAAACTGTTTTTT
-	TRBV6-5	-	TRBJ1-6	CATGVSSGDPPLHF	TGTGCCACTGGGGTTTCGTCGGGAGATCCACCCCTCCACTTT
-	TRBV30	once	TRBJ2-1	CAWSVSVNEQFF	TGTGCCTGGAGTGTAAGCGTCAATGAGCAGTTCTTC
-	TRBV3-1/TRBV3-2	-	TRBJ2-1	CASSLGWDEQFF	TGTGCCAGCAGCCTCGGGTGGGATGAGCAGTTCTTC
-	TRBV4-1	once	TRBJ1-4	CASSPGLGSGGEKLFF	TGCGCCAGCAGCCCGGGACTAGGGTCCGGAGGTGAAAAACTGTTTTTT
-	TRBV10-1	few	TRBJ2-2	CASSESRRSNTGELFF	TGCGCCAGCAGTGAGTCGCGGAGATCGAACACCGGGGAGCTGTTTTTT
TRBD1	TRBV5-1	-	TRBJ1-6	CASSSPGTGESPLHF	TGCGCCAGCAGCTCCCCCGGGACAGGGGAATCACCCCTCCACTTT
-	TRBV2	-	TRBJ1-2	CASSEVGRDGYTF	TGTGCCAGCAGTGAAGTCGGCAGGGATGGCTACACCTTC
-	TRBV5-4	-	TRBJ2-7	CASSLGDRREQYF	TGTGCCAGCAGCTTGGGAGACAGAAGGGAGCAGTACTTC
-	TRBV24-1	-	TRBJ2-4	CATRDNKNIQYF	TGTGCCACCAGGGACAACAAAAACATTCAGTACTTC